The following is a TCR beta chain sequence with its context. Its antigen is undetermined. The naive CD8 population came from CD45RO-negative cells selected for CCR7, without terminally differentiated effector memory CD45RA+ cells. The method was immunoSEQ multiplex PCR; TCRdb's version includes in-frame clones alone and lacks a portion of them. The sample carries about 610,000 clones, around 96% recorded once. These data are taken from a study of shared clonotypes between healthy human individuals. Turning to the study itself: In total, the donors were two women and three men aged 18 to 49. Each donor contributed plates that comprised three CD4 naive, three CD4 memory, two CD8 naive and one CD8 memory.

Study-level results: It was the non-shared clonotypes that had lower generation probabilities than clonotypes shared by all four donors. The represented genetic and exposure-history diversity was limited by the small number of donors.

The germline gives CDR1 MDHEN, CDR2 SYDVKM. This CDR3 is built from 14 residues. V was cut by 3 bases and J by 4 bases, with 13 bases left in between. This sequence joins TRBV28 and TRBJ2-7; TRBD1 is a possible D gene (6 bases). The origin of this receptor is a woman in her thirties in good health. Specimen: naive CD8+ T cells sorted from blood. The CDR3 region has the DNA TGTGCCAGCAGTTTTTCGGACAGAGAGTACGAGCAGTACTTC. Its translation: CASSFSDREYEQYF.